The T cell receptor beta chain under discussion was sequenced for a study of circulating CD8 cells and anti-PD-1 response in melanoma. Overall study results and limits: Under 7.5% of TRB clonotypes were shared between subsets at M1.

This clonotype counts as medium-sized (0.01 to 0.1%). Antigen unknown. The germline CDR1 and CDR2 sequences are SQVTM and ANQGSEA. CDR3 length equals 12 residues. V lost 8 bases and J 4 bases, leaving 15 bases between the germline ends. Using roughly 16 ng of total RNA, TCR libraries were made with the QIAseq Immune Repertoire TCR panel. TCRdb analysed the reads with MiXCR anew, one entry per CDR3 protein. The data show fewer than 950 distinct CDR3 sequences, around 13% seen once. Four subsets defined by PD-1 and/or TIGIT were sorted from live CD3+CD8+TCRalphabeta+ cells. The clonotype comes from a human donor with melanoma. The J gene is TRBJ2-7, the V gene TRBV29-1, with D perhaps TRBD1 (6 bases). The material sequenced was CD8+ T cells from PBMCs, taken at baseline or after one month of anti-PD-1 therapy (not recorded which). The CDR3 DNA is TGCAGCACCCGGGACACCCCTTACGAGCAGTACTTC. This sequence encodes CSTRDTPYEQYF.